This T cell receptor (beta chain) was profiled in a study of blood T cell repertoires in COVID-19. This CDR3 comprises 16 residues. Trimming took off 5 bases at V and 0 bases at J, with 11 bases between the two ends. Germline V gene sequence: CDR1 SEHNR, CDR2 FQNEAQ (reference sequence). Generated by immunoSEQ multiplex PCR, the TCRdb table keeps only in-frame clones and is missing some. Among 270,000 or so clones listed, around 85% were seen once. The source material was peripheral blood. This chain links TRBV7-9 with TRBJ1-6; D is uncertain. This clonotype was obtained from a woman under 40 with COVID-19, enrolled during active disease. The CDR3 spells CASSPLPSSYNSPLHF. CDR3 sequence (DNA): TGTGCCAGCAGCCCCCTGCCGAGCTCCTATAATTCACCCCTCCACTTT.